This TCR beta chain was recovered during a study of identical twins. TCRdb re-derived calls from the 5' RACE reads in MiXCR, one entry per CDR3 protein. The table records around 490,000 distinct CDR3 sequences, approximately 16% of them present only once. General study points: Models came in too low on out-of-frame TCR alpha sharing in monozygotic twins.

Healthy Caucasians made up all donors. In regard to this clonotype: Its matching antigen is unknown.

These records were also assigned to another study, of yellow fever vaccine responses in identical twins.

The receptor was derived from a woman aged 18-30 years in good health. Sequenced input: CD4+ T cells sorted from blood.

The CDR3 coding sequence is TGTGCCAGCAGTTTAGCGAGTTTAAGGAACAATGAGCAGTTCTTC. As protein: CASSLASLRNNEQFF. This chain uses TRBV12-3 or TRBV12-4 with TRBJ2-1; D gene uncertain. The V end lost 0 bases, the J end lost 5 bases, and 11 bases lay between the germline ends. CDR3 length: 15 amino acids.